Given below is one T cell receptor (beta chain) in context. Naivety among CD8 cells was defined by CD45RO negativity and positive CCR7 selection, thereby excluding terminally differentiated effector memory CD45RA+ cells. The data belong to a study of shared clonotypes between healthy human individuals. Germline V gives CDR1 MNHEY, CDR2 SMNVEV (reference sequence). J was trimmed by 7 bases and V by 3 bases; bases with no gene match: 8. The CDR3 is made up of 14 amino acids. Measured with immunoSEQ multiplex PCR; TCRdb has only the in-frame clones, and not every one. The data show 2 million to 2.5 million clones, approximately 94% seen once.

Sequencing used naive CD8+ T cells sorted from blood. The source is a young man in good health. The genes are TRBV27 and TRBJ2-7; 8 bases map to TRBD2. Here the CDR3 reads CASSFTSGAIEQYF. As DNA, the CDR3 is TGTGCCAGCAGTTTTACTAGCGGCGCCATAGAGCAGTACTTC.